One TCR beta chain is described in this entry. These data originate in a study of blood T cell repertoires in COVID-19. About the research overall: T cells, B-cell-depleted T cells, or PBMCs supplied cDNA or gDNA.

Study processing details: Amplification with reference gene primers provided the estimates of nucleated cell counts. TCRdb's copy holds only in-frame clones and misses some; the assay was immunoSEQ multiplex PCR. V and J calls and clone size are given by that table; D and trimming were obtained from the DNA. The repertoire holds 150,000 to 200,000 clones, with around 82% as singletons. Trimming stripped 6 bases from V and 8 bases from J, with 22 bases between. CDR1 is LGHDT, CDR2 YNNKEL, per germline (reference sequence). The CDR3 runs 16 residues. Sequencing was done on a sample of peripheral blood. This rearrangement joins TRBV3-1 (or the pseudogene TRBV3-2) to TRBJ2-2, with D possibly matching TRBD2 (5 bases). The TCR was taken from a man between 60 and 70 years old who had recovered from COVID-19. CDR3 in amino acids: CASSRRAPAEGGELFF. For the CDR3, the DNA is TGTGCCAGCAGTCGCCGGGCCCCCGCTGAGGGAGGGGAGCTGTTTTTT.